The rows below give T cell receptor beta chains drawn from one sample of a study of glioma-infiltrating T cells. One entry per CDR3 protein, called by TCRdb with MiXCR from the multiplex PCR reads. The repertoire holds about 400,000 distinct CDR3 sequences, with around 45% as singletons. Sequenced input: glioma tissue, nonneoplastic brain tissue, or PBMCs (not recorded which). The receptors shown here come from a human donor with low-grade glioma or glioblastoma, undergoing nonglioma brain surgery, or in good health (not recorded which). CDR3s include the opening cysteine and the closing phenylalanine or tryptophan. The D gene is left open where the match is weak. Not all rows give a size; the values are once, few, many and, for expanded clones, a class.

TGTGCCAGCCGCGGACAGGGAAGGGATGAGCAGTTCTTC	CASRGQGRDEQFF	TRBV28	TRBJ2-1	TRBD1	13	NA
TGTGCCAGCAGTTCAGTACCCCATCTAGTGCTATCCTTGAACGAGCAGTACTTC	CASSSVPHLVLSLNEQYF	TRBV6-1	TRBJ2-7	NA	18	few
TGTGCCAGCAGCCCCACTAGCGGGAGTCGATTCTACAATGAGCAGTTCTTC	CASSPTSGSRFYNEQFF	TRBV12-3/TRBV12-4	TRBJ2-1	TRBD2	17	NA
TGTGCCAGCAGTTTAAGTTGGCGGACTAACTACGAGCAGTACTTC	CASSLSWRTNYEQYF	TRBV27	TRBJ2-7	NA	15	few
TGTGCCAGCAGTCTCAACGGAGGGAACTACGAGCAGTACTTC	CASSLNGGNYEQYF	TRBV27	TRBJ2-7	NA	14	few
TGTGCCAGCAGTCTCCCTCCGGGACGGAATCACTATGGCTACACCTTC	CASSLPPGRNHYGYTF	TRBV12-3/TRBV12-4	TRBJ1-2	NA	16	few
TGCAGTGTTGCCAGGGCTGGCAGCATAGAGACCCAGTACTTC	CSVARAGSIETQYF	TRBV20-1	TRBJ2-5	NA	14	few
TGCAGCGTCGACGGGAGGGGGCCTGAAGCTTTCTTT	CSVDGRGPEAFF	TRBV29-1	TRBJ1-1	TRBD1	12	once
TGTGCCAGCAGCCCCACGGGGCGGGAAACAGATACGCAGTATTTT	CASSPTGRETDTQYF	TRBV7-2	TRBJ2-3	NA	15	NA
TGCAGTGCTAGGCCCCTACAGGCAACCTCTGGAAACACCATATATTTT	CSARPLQATSGNTIYF	TRBV20-1	TRBJ1-3	NA	16	NA
TGTGCCACTCGTAGGGGTTTTAGCAATCAGCCCCAGCATTTT	CATRRGFSNQPQHF	TRBV28	TRBJ1-5	NA	14	many
TGTGCCAGCAGTTCCCGGGATTCCACGAGGGGTACGCAGTATTTT	CASSSRDSTRGTQYF	TRBV28	TRBJ2-3	NA	15	NA
TGCAGCTTCTCGGTAGGGAGCTCCTACGAGCAGTACTTC	CSFSVGSSYEQYF	TRBV29-1	TRBJ2-7	NA	13	NA
TGCAGTGCTAGAGATGACGGAGATACGCAGTATTTT	CSARDDGDTQYF	TRBV20-1	TRBJ2-3	NA	12	many
TGTGCCAGCAGCCAACGGACTAGCGGGATAGGCCACAATGAGCAGTTCTTC	CASSQRTSGIGHNEQFF	TRBV4-2	TRBJ2-1	TRBD2	17	NA
TGTGCCAGCAGCGCCCGGGACGGATACTACGAGCAGTACTTC	CASSARDGYYEQYF	TRBV7-2	TRBJ2-7	NA	14	few
TGCAGTGCTAGAGACGTTGCACAGGGTGGCGACGAGCAGTACTTC	CSARDVAQGGDEQYF	TRBV20-1	TRBJ2-7	NA	15	NA
TGTGCCAGCAGTCCTACCCCGGACAGGGGCTATGGCTACTCCTTC	CASSPTPDRGYGYSF	TRBV28	TRBJ1-2	TRBD1	15	NA
TGTGCCACCAGCAGAGGAGAGCGGGAGGCAGAGACCCAGTACTTC	CATSRGEREAETQYF	TRBV15	TRBJ2-5	TRBD2	15	NA
TGCAGTGCTAGGAAGGGGACTAGCGGGAGTGACAATGGGCAGTTCTTC	CSARKGTSGSDNGQFF	TRBV20-1	TRBJ2-1	TRBD2	16	NA
TGTGCCAGCAGTTACTCGACGAGGTTCTCCTACGAGCAGTACTTC	CASSYSTRFSYEQYF	TRBV6-2/TRBV6-3	TRBJ2-7	NA	15	many
TGTGCCAGCAGCATATCTAGCGGACAAGAGACCCAGTACTTC	CASSISSGQETQYF	TRBV9	TRBJ2-5	TRBD2	14	NA
TGCAGTGCTAGTGCATCCGGGAAAGGGAATGAGCAGTTCTTC	CSASASGKGNEQFF	TRBV20-1	TRBJ2-1	NA	14	few
TGTGCCAGCAGCCACCGACAGGGATTCCCCTCTGGAAACACCATATATTTT	CASSHRQGFPSGNTIYF	TRBV7-9	TRBJ1-3	TRBD1	17	NA
TGCAGCGTTTGGACGGAGGGGTACGAGCAGTACTTC	CSVWTEGYEQYF	TRBV29-1	TRBJ2-7	NA	12	few
TGTGCCAGCAGTTTTTTTTCAGGGGTTGTCACAGATACGCAGTATTTT	CASSFFSGVVTDTQYF	TRBV28	TRBJ2-3	NA	16	few
TGTGCCAGCAGGCGGACAGGACCCTACGAGCAGTACTTC	CASRRTGPYEQYF	TRBV27	TRBJ2-7	TRBD1	13	many
TGTGCCAGCAGCTCACGTAGTGGCTACACCTTC	CASSSRSGYTF	TRBV7-9	TRBJ1-2	NA	11	once
TGCAGTGCCGGCCCGGGGGGGGGAACCGATGAGCAGTTCTTC	CSAGPGGGTDEQFF	TRBV20-1	TRBJ2-1	TRBD2	14	few